This T cell receptor beta chain appears in the sequencing data of a study of T cells in Graves' hyperthyroidism and ophthalmopathy. Findings and caveats of the study: In simple terms, a model built on 13 V-J features told ophthalmopathy apart from stable hyperthyroidism.

Germline CDR1 and CDR2: LNHDA and SQIVND (reference sequence). V was trimmed by 1 base and J by 6 bases, leaving 7 bases between them. The CDR3 runs to 12 residues. The sample holds a few counts of this clonotype. Its specificity is not known. RNA transcripts served as the template for amplifying TCR beta CDR3 regions. RT-PCR in the first round (using the HTBI primer set) targeted the TCR CDR3. TCRdb fed the multiplex PCR reads into MiXCR, producing one record per CDR3 protein. This sample has over 500,000 distinct CDR3 sequences, with 11% to 15% found just once. Stable Graves' hyperthyroidism meant no ophthalmopathy progression within 18 months. The authors took PBMCs from roughly 10 ml fresh peripheral blood.

The sequence derives from a woman in her 40s with Graves' hyperthyroidism. The sample consisted of blood. This chain joins TRBV19 and TRBJ2-7; D is unresolved. CDR3 DNA: TGTGCCAGTAGTATAGTAGCCGCCGAGCAGTACTTC. Translation gives CASSIVAAEQYF.